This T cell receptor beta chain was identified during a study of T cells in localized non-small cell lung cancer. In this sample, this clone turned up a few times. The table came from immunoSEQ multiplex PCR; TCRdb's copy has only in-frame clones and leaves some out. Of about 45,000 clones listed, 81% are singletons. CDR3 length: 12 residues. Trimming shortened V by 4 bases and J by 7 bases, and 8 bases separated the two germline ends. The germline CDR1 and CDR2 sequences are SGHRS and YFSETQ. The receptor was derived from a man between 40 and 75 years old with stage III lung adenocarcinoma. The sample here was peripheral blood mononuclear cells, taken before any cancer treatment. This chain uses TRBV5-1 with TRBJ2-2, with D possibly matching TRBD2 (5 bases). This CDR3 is CASSEGSGELFF. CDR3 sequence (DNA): TGCGCCAGCAGCGAGGGAAGCGGGGAGCTGTTTTTT.